The 2 T cell receptor beta chains in this list originate from one sample, sequenced in a study of blood T cells in healthy people across ages. The authors ran a second PCR of roughly 7 to 11 cycles using a sample-barcoded 5' primer and a J-beta primer mix. TCRdb redid the calling of the 5' RACE reads with MiXCR, one entry per CDR3 protein. Of about 590,000 distinct CDR3 sequences in the sample, about 30% were seen once. Sequencing was performed on blood. These receptors were obtained from a woman aged 80 or over in good health.

This clonotype has only a few counts. The chain joins TRBV10-3 to TRBJ1-1; a possible D gene is TRBD1 (6 bases). This CDR3 has 12 amino acids. From germline, CDR1 is ENHRY and CDR2 SYGVKD. V was pared by 7 bases and J by 11 bases, with 17 bases between. The CDR3 protein is CAIMDSLNRAFF. CDR3 DNA: TGTGCCATCATGGACAGCCTGAACAGGGCTTTCTTT.

This clonotype was seen many times. This sequence joins TRBV5-1 and TRBJ1-1, with TRBD1 as a possible D gene (5 bases). This CDR3 has 13 residues. Germline assignment: CDR1 SGHRS and CDR2 YFSETQ. V was pared by 0 bases and J by 5 bases, with 8 bases between. CDR3 sequence reads: CASSLGGRTEAFF. DNA of the CDR3: TGCGCCAGCAGCTTGGGGGGGAGGACTGAAGCTTTCTTT.